One sample yielded the 26 T cell receptor beta chains listed below, sequenced in a study of regulatory T cells in long-lasting Graves disease. This sample's time point: persistent/refractory GD, antithyroid drugs over 5 years with positive TRAb. Following extraction of RNA from PBMCs, that RNA was used to make the TCR library. Arm-PCR of CDR3 regions and iRepertoire HTBI primers were used to build TCR beta libraries. Each CDR3 protein is one row after TCRdb ran MiXCR on the multiplex PCR reads. The sample contains over 450,000 distinct CDR3 sequences, about a fifth of which appear only once. Sequenced material: peripheral blood mononuclear cells (PBMCs), taken when the disease was refractory, from a patient treated with antithyroid drugs. These receptors were obtained from a female donor with Graves disease.

This clonotype turned up a few times. V is TRBV6-1 and J is TRBJ2-5, with D perhaps matching TRBD1 (5 bases). The germline V gene encodes CDR1 MNHNS and CDR2 SASEGT. Trimming removed 11 bases at V and 4 bases at J, with 11 bases between. CDR3 length equals 11 residues. The CDR3 reads CAVRQSETQYF. DNA for the CDR3: TGTGCCGTACGACAGTCAGAGACCCAGTACTTC.

The genes are TRBV3-1 and TRBJ1-2; D is perhaps TRBD1 (5 bases). V lost 1 base and J lost 2, with 8 bases in between. The CDR3 has 14 residues. Germline V gene data show CDR1 as LGHDT and CDR2 as YNNKEL (reference sequence). The CDR3 sequence is CASSQGSGNYGYTF. CDR3 in DNA: TGTGCCAGCAGCCAAGGATCAGGGAACTATGGCTACACCTTC.

The chain joins TRBV5-1 to TRBJ1-6; no firm D call. Trimming left V 1 base short and J 6 bases short, with 5 bases between. From germline, CDR1 is SGHRS and CDR2 YFSETQ. CDR3 size: 13 residues. CDR3 residues: CASSLSGNSPLHF. The CDR3, as DNA: TGCGCCAGCAGCTTGTCTGGTAATTCACCCCTCCACTTT.

This clonotype has just a few counts. One base away lies a much larger clone, so this may be a sequencing read error. The chain recombines TRBV7-9 with TRBJ2-7; TRBD2 matches 10 bases. The CDR3 contains 14 residues. The germline gives CDR1 SEHNR, CDR2 FQNEAQ (reference sequence). Trimming removed 2 bases from V and 3 bases from J; junction bases left unmatched: 1. CDR3 DNA: TGTGCCAGCAGCTTACCTAGCGGGAGCTACGAGCAGTACTTC. Translation gives CASSLPSGSYEQYF.

The chain is built from TRBV15 and TRBJ2-7; D is unresolved. Between the trimmed V and J ends, which lost 3 bases and 5 bases, there was a span of 8 bases. Germline CDR1 is LNHNV and CDR2 is YYDKDF (reference sequence). The CDR3 runs to 12 residues. CDR3 nucleotide sequence: TGTGCCACCAGCAGTCTGCTCGACGAGCAGTACTTC. It is translated as CATSSLLDEQYF. Complete variable domain (other parts from reference TRBV15 and TRBJ2-7): DAMVIQNPRYQVTQFGKPVTLSCSQTLNHNVMYWYQQKSSQAPKLLFHYYDKDFNNEADTPDNFQSRRPNTSFCFLDIRSPGLGDTAMYLCATSSLLDEQYFGPGTRLTVT.

As to this clonotype: Germline and junction disagree at one end, which may indicate a read error. The rearrangement uses TRBV11-2 and TRBJ1-2; D is possibly TRBD1 (5 bases). This CDR3 is built from 13 residues. The V gene's germline CDR1 is SGHAT and CDR2 FQNNGV. In DNA, the CDR3 is TGTGCCAGCAGCCTAGACAGCTCGGCTGGCTACACCTTC. It specifies CASSLDSSAGYTF. The whole variable domain, remainder taken from reference TRBV11-2 and TRBJ1-2, is EAGVAQSPRYKIIEKRQSVAFWCNPISGHATLYWYQQILGQGPKLLIQFQNNGVVDDSQLPKDRFSAERLKGVDSTLKIQPAKLEDSAVYLCASSLDSSAGYTFGSGTRLTVV.

This clonotype was counted between two and nine times. The rearrangement links TRBV14 to TRBJ2-5; the D is unclear. V shed 3 bases and J shed 5 bases, with 22 bases lying between them. Germline-derived CDR1 and CDR2 are SGHDN and FVKESK. This CDR3 has 17 residues. The CDR3 coding sequence is TGTGCCAGCAGCCATCAAAATGGGGAAGGTGTTTGGGAGACCCAGTACTTC. As protein: CASSHQNGEGVWETQYF.

About this clonotype: Possible read error: a much larger clone is one base away. The V gene is TRBV2, the J gene TRBJ1-1, with D tentatively TRBD1 (5 bases). CDR3 length equals 16 residues. In germline, CDR1 is SNHLY, CDR2 FYNNEI. CDR3 DNA: TGTGCCAGCGGTGAAAGTCCTGGAGGGGTGAACACTGAAGCTTTCTTT. This codes for CASGESPGGVNTEAFF. Full variable domain (outside the CDR3, taken from reference TRBV2 and TRBJ1-1): EPEVTQTPSHQVTQMGQEVILRCVPISNHLYFYWYRQILGQKVEFLVSFYNNEISEKSEIFDDQFSVERPDGSNFTLKIRSTKLEDSAMYFCASGESPGGVNTEAFFGQGTRLTVV.

This clonotype was counted once. This chain uses TRBV11-2 with TRBJ2-7; 10 positions agree with TRBD2. Germline CDR1 reads SGHAT; CDR2 reads FQNNGV. CDR3 size: 17 residues. The junction had 11 bases not matched to a gene; V was cut back by 4 bases and J by 2 bases. Here the CDR3 reads CASSSSRTSGTTYEQYF. CDR3 coding DNA: TGTGCCAGCAGCTCGTCCCGGACTAGCGGAACCACCTACGAGCAGTACTTC.

This clonotype was seen at least ten times. The chain combines TRBV20-1 with TRBJ2-7; TRBD1 matches at 8 bases. From germline, CDR1 is DFQATT and CDR2 SNEGSKA (reference sequence). This CDR3 comprises 14 residues. The V and J ends lost 6 bases and 1 base, in that order; junction bases with no gene match: 8. CDR3 loop: CSARDRGISYEQYF. The CDR3 DNA follows: TGCAGTGCGCGCGACAGGGGAATTTCCTACGAGCAGTACTTC.

The rearrangement uses TRBV7-9 and TRBJ2-7; D ambiguous. CDR3 size: 14 residues. Trimming removed 5 bases at V and 0 bases at J, with 11 bases between. Germline V lookup: CDR1 SEHNR, CDR2 FQNEAQ (reference sequence). In DNA, the CDR3 is TGTGCCAGCAGCGTCGAGACAATCTCCTACGAGCAGTACTTC. Amino acid sequence: CASSVETISYEQYF.

This clonotype was seen only a few times. The chain couples TRBV12-3 or TRBV12-4 to TRBJ1-1, with D perhaps TRBD1 (5 bases). There are 12 residues in the CDR3. V gave up 7 bases and J gave up 7 bases, with 13 bases separating them. The CDR3 region is CASNLNRHEAFF. The CDR3 coding sequence is TGTGCCAGCAACTTAAACAGGCATGAAGCTTTCTTT.

The chain employs TRBV9 and TRBJ1-1; D is unresolved. The V end was cut by 0 bases, the J end by 2 bases, with 5 bases between. Germline CDR1 and CDR2: SGDLS and YYNGEE. The CDR3 covers 13 residues. CDR3 in DNA: TGTGCCAGCAGCGTAGGGGATAACACTGAAGCTTTCTTT. Residues: CASSVGDNTEAFF. Combining the CDR3 with reference TRBV9 and TRBJ1-1 gives the whole variable domain DSGVTQTPKHLITATGQRVTLRCSPRSGDLSVYWYQQSLDQGLQFLIQYYNGEERAKGNILERFSAQQFPDLHSELNLSSLELGDSALYFCASSVGDNTEAFFGQGTRLTVV.

This clonotype was counted many times. This chain links TRBV5-8 with TRBJ1-2; D not certain. The CDR3 length is 15 residues. The germline CDR1 and CDR2 sequences are SGHTS and YDEGEE. Trimming pared 0 bases from V and 0 bases from J, leaving 9 bases between. The CDR3 protein is CASSLDAETNYGYTF. The CDR3 DNA follows: TGTGCCAGCAGCTTGGATGCAGAAACTAACTATGGCTACACCTTC. Combining the CDR3 with reference TRBV5-8 and TRBJ1-2 gives the whole variable domain EAGVTQSPTHLIKTRGQQATLRCSPISGHTSVYWYQQALGLGLQFLLWYDEGEERNRGNFPPRFSGRQFPNYSSELNVNALELEDSALYLCASSLDAETNYGYTFGSGTRLTVV.

The chain links TRBV7-3 to TRBJ2-1; 7 bases fit TRBD2. V was pared by 5 bases and J by 7 bases, with 17 bases of the junction left unmatched. CDR1 is SGHTA, CDR2 FQGTGA, per germline. The CDR3 has 17 amino acids. Written as DNA, the CDR3 is TGTGCCAGCAGCCCAGTAGGGTCCGATAGCGGGTGGAATGAGCAGTTCTTC. This sequence encodes CASSPVGSDSGWNEQFF.

The rearrangement joins TRBV27 to TRBJ2-3, with 10 nucleotides matching TRBD2. CDR1 MNHEY and CDR2 SMNVEV come from the germline V gene (reference sequence). This CDR3 has 15 residues. The junction had 9 bases not matched to a gene; V was cut back by 6 bases and J by 6 bases. The CDR3: CASRPGLAGADTQYF. The CDR3 nucleotides are TGTGCCAGCAGACCAGGGCTAGCGGGGGCCGATACGCAGTATTTT.

This clonotype came up many times. The V and J genes are TRBV28 and TRBJ1-2; D possibly corresponds to TRBD1 (6 bases). V was shortened by 3 bases and J by 8 bases, with 10 bases between the two germline ends. Germline CDR1 MDHEN, CDR2 SYDVKM. This CDR3 spans 12 amino acids. CDR3 in amino acids: CASSFGGRGYTF. CDR3 nucleotides: TGTGCCAGCAGTTTCGGGGGGCGCGGCTACACCTTC.

The rearrangement uses TRBV19 and TRBJ1-2; D gene unclear. This CDR3 region has 12 residues. The V end was cut by 5 bases, the J end by 8 bases, with 12 bases between. CDR1 is LNHDA and CDR2 is SQIVND in the germline V gene (reference sequence). The CDR3 spells CASSPGKYGYTF. In DNA form, the CDR3 reads TGTGCCAGTAGTCCGGGGAAATACGGCTACACCTTC.

There are a few counts of this clonotype. The chain joins TRBV7-2 to TRBJ2-3; D is ambiguous. Germline CDR1 and CDR2: SGHTA and FQGNSA. V dropped 4 bases and J dropped 3 bases, with 8 bases sitting between them. CDR3 size: 13 residues. The CDR3 DNA sequence: TGTGCCAGCAGCTCCCTTTCGACAGATACGCAGTATTTT. Its translation: CASSSLSTDTQYF.

The table lists this clonotype with many counts. The chain combines TRBV9 with TRBJ2-7, with D perhaps being TRBD1 or TRBD2 (5 bases each). V was trimmed by 0 bases and J by 6 bases, leaving 16 bases between them. This CDR3 contains 15 residues. Germline CDR1 reads SGDLS; CDR2 reads YYNGEE. The CDR3 region has the DNA TGTGCCAGCAGCGTAGCTTCGGGGCTCCTCGGCGAGCAGTACTTC. Amino acids: CASSVASGLLGEQYF.

The V and J genes are TRBV12-3 or TRBV12-4 and TRBJ1-2, with TRBD1 matching over 7 bases. Trimming at V came to 7 bases and at J to 7 bases, leaving 9 bases not matched to a gene. This CDR3 region has 13 residues. The CDR3 nucleotides are TGTGCCAGCACTCCGGGGACAGTGGTTGGCTACACCTTC. Its translation is CASTPGTVVGYTF.

This rearrangement joins TRBV9 to TRBJ1-1; D ambiguous. Trimming took off 6 bases at V and 5 bases at J, with 14 bases between the two ends. Germline V lookup: CDR1 SGDLS, CDR2 YYNGEE. The length of the CDR3 is 13 residues. CDR3 coding DNA: TGTGCCAGCAATCGGGCTGGTGCTACTGAAGCTTTCTTT. Translating gives CASNRAGATEAFF.

V gene TRBV9 combines with J gene TRBJ2-7, with D unclear. CDR1 is SGDLS and CDR2 is YYNGEE in the germline V gene. V shed 0 bases and J shed 2 bases, with 6 bases lying between them. This CDR3 is built from 13 residues. The CDR3 nucleotides are TGTGCCAGCAGCGTAGCGCCAGCCTACGAGCAGTACTTC. Residues: CASSVAPAYEQYF.

In this sample, this clonotype turned up many times. The rearrangement uses TRBV7-9 and TRBJ2-5; D gene unclear. The germline V gene encodes CDR1 SEHNR and CDR2 FQNEAQ (reference sequence). V lost 1 base and J lost 4, with 7 bases in between. The CDR3 is 13 amino acids. The DNA of the CDR3 is TGTGCCAGCAGCTTAGACCAAGGAGAGACCCAGTACTTC. The encoded protein is CASSLDQGETQYF.

J is TRBJ2-5 and V is TRBV25-1; D is unresolved. V was trimmed by 3 bases and J by 0 bases, leaving 14 bases between them. Germline assignment: CDR1 MGHDK and CDR2 SYGVNS. CDR3 length: 16 residues. The CDR3 nucleotides read TGTGCCAGCAGTGATCCCAGCACGGAGTACCAAGAGACCCAGTACTTC. Protein: CASSDPSTEYQETQYF.

This clonotype showed up many times. The genes are TRBV28 and TRBJ1-1; 8 positions match TRBD1. This CDR3 is 14 amino acids long. V trimming: 5 bases; J trimming: 3 bases; junction bases outside the gene matches: 5. The germline V gene encodes CDR1 MDHEN and CDR2 SYDVKM. Written as DNA, the CDR3 is TGTGCCAGCAGTCGCCAGGGGGCCGACACTGAAGCTTTCTTT. Its translation is CASSRQGADTEAFF.